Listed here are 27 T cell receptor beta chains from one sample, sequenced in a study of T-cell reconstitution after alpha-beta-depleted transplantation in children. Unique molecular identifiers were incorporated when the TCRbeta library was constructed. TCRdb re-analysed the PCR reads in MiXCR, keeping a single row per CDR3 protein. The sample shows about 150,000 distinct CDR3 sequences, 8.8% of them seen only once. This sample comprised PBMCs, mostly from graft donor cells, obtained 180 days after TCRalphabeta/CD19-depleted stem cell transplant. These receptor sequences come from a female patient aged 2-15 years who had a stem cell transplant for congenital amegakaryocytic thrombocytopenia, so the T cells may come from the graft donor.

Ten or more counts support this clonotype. CDR3 residues: CSARDRQGGHEQYF. The CDR3 DNA sequence: TGCAGTGCTAGAGATCGACAGGGGGGCCACGAGCAGTACTTC. The genes are TRBV20-1 and TRBJ2-7; 9 bases match TRBD1. Germline trimming cut 0 bases from V and 5 bases from J; bases unmatched to any gene: 5. The CDR3 has 14 amino acids. The germline V gene has CDR1 DFQATT and CDR2 SNEGSKA (reference sequence).

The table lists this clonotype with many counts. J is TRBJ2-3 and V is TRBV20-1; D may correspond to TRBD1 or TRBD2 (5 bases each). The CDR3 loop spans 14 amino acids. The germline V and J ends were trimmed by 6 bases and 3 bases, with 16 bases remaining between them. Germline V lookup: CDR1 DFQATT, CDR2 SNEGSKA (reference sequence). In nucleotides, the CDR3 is TGCAGTGCCCCGCCTCCGAGGGGTACAGATACGCAGTATTTT. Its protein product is CSAPPPRGTDTQYF.

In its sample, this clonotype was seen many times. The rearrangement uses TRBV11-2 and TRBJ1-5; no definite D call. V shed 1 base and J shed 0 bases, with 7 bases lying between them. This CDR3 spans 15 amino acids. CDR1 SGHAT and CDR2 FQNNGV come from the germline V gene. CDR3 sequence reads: CASSLGAASNQPQHF. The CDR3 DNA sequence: TGTGCCAGCAGCTTAGGGGCAGCTAGCAATCAGCCCCAGCATTTT.

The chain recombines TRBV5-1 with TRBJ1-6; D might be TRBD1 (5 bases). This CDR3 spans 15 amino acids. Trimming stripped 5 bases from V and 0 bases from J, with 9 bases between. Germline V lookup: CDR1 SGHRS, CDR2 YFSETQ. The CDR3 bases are TGCGCCAGCAGACAGGAGAGCTCCTATAATTCACCCCTCCACTTT. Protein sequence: CASRQESSYNSPLHF. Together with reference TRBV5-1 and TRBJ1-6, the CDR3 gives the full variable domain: KAGVTQTPRYLIKTRGQQVTLSCSPISGHRSVSWYQQTPGQGLQFLFEYFSETQRNKGNFPGRFSGRQFSNSRSEMNVSTLELGDSALYLCASRQESSYNSPLHFGNGTRLTVT.

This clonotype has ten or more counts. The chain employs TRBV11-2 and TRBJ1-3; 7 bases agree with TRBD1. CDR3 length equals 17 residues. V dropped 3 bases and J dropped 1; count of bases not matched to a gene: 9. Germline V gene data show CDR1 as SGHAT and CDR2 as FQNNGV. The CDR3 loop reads CASSFLVGRGSGNTIYF. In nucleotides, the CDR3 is TGTGCCAGCAGCTTCCTCGTGGGCAGGGGGTCTGGAAACACCATATATTTT.

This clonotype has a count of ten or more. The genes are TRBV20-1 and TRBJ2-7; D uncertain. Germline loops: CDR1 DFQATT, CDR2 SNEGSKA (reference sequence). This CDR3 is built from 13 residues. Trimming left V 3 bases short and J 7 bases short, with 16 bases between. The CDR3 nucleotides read TGCAGTGCTAGTATCGCCCGGAAGAGAGAGCAGTACTTC. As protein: CSASIARKREQYF.

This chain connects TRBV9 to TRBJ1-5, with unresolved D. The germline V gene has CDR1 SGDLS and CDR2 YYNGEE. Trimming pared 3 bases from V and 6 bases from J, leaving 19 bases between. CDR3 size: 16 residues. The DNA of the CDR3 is TGTGCCAGCAGCGAGACTGGAGGGCTCGGAAGTCAGCCCCAGCATTTT. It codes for CASSETGGLGSQPQHF.

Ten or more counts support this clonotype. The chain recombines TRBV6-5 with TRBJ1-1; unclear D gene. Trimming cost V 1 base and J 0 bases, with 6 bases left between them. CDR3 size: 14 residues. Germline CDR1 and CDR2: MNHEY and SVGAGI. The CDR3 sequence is CASSYYRMNTEAFF. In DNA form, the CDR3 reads TGTGCCAGCAGTTACTACCGTATGAACACTGAAGCTTTCTTT.

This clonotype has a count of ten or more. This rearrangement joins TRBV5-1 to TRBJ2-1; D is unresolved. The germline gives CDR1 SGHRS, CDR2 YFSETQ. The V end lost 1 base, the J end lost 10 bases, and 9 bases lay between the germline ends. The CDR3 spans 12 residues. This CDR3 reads CASSLPSLEQFF. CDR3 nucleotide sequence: TGCGCCAGCAGCTTGCCCTCCTTGGAGCAGTTCTTC.

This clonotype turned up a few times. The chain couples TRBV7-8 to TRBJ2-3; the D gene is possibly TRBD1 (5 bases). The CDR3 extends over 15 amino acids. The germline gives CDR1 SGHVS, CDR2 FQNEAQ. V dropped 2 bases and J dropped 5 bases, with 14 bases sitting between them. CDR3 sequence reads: CASSLYRQPLDTQYF. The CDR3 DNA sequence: TGTGCCAGCAGCTTATACCGACAGCCTCTAGATACGCAGTATTTT.

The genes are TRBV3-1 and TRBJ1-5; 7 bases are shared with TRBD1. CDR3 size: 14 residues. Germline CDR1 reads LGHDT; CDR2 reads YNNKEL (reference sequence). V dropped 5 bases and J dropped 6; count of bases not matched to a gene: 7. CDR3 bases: TGTGCCAGCAGCAGGGGACAGTTCCCTCAGCCCCAGCATTTT. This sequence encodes CASSRGQFPQPQHF.

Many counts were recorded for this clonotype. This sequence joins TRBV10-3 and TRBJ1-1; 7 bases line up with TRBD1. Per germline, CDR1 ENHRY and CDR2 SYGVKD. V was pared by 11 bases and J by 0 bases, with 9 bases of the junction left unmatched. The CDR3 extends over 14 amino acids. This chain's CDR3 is CASRGQTMNTEAFF. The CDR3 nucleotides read TGTGCCTCCCGGGGACAGACGATGAACACTGAAGCTTTCTTT.

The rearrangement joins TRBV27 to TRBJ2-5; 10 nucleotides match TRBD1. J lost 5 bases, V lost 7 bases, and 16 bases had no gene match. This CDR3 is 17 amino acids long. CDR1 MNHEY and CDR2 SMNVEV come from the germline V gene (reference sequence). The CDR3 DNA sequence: TGTGCCAGCATCCTAACCCCGGGACAGGGGAGTCTCGAGACCCAGTACTTC. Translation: CASILTPGQGSLETQYF.

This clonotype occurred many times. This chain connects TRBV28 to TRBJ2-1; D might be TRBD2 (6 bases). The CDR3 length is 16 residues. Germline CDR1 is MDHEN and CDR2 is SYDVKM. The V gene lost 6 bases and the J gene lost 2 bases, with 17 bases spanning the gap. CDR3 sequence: CASSGTVFPPYNEQFF. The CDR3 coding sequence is TGTGCCAGCAGCGGGACTGTCTTTCCCCCCTACAATGAGCAGTTCTTC.

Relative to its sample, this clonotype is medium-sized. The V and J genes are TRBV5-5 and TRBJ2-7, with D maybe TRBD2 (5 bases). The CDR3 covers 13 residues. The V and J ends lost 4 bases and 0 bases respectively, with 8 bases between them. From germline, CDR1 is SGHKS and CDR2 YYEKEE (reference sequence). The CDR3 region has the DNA TGTGCCAGCAGCCTCCGGGACTCCTACGAGCAGTACTTC. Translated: CASSLRDSYEQYF.

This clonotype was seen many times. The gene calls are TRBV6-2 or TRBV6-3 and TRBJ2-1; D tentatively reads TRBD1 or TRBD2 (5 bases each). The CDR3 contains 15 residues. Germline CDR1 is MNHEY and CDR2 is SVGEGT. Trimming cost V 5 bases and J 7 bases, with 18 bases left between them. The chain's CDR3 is CASSGGMWERNEQFF. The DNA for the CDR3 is TGTGCCAGCAGTGGGGGTATGTGGGAGAGGAATGAGCAGTTCTTC.

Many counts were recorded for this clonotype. This chain's CDR3 is CAISEAKETQYF. The CDR3 nucleotides are TGTGCCATCAGTGAGGCGAAAGAGACCCAGTACTTC. This sequence joins TRBV10-3 and TRBJ2-5; no clear D gene. Germline V gene data show CDR1 as ENHRY and CDR2 as SYGVKD. The CDR3 runs to 12 residues. The V gene lost 2 bases and the J gene lost 3 bases, with 4 bases spanning the gap.

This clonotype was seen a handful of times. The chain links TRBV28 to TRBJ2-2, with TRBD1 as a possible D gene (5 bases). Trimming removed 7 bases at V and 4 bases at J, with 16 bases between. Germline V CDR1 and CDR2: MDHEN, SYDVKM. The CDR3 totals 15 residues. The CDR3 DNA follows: TGTGCCAGCATCTGGCAGGGATCGGGCACCGGGGAGCTGTTTTTT. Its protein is CASIWQGSGTGELFF.

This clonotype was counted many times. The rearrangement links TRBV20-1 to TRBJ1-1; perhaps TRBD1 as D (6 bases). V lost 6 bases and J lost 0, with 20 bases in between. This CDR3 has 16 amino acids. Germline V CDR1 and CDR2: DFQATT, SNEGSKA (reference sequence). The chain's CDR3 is CSALGGAPKMNTEAFF. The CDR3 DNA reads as TGCAGTGCCCTGGGGGGGGCGCCGAAGATGAACACTGAAGCTTTCTTT.

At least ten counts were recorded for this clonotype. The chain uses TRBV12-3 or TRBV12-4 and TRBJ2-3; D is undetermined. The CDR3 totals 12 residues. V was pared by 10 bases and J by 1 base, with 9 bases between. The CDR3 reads CATSYGTDTQYF. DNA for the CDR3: TGTGCCACAAGTTACGGCACAGATACGCAGTATTTT.

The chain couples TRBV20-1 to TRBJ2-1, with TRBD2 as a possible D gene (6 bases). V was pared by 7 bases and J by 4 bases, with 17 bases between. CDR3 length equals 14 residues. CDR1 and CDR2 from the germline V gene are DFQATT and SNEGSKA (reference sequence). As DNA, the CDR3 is TGCAGTGTCAGGCCCCTAGCGAAGTACAATGAGCAGTTCTTC. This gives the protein CSVRPLAKYNEQFF.

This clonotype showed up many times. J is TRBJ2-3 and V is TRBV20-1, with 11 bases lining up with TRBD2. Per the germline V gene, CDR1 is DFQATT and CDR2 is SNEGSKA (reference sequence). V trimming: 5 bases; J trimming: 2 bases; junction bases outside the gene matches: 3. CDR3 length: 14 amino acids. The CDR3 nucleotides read TGCAGTGCTGCGGGACTAGCGGACACAGATACGCAGTATTTT. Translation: CSAAGLADTDTQYF.

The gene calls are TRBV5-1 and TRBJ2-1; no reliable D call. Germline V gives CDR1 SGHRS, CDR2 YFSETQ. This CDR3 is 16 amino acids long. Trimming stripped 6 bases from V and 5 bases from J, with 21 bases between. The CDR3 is CASKPVPGQEHNEQFF. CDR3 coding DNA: TGCGCCAGCAAACCGGTACCGGGCCAGGAACACAATGAGCAGTTCTTC. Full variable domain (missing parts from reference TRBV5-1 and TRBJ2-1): KAGVTQTPRYLIKTRGQQVTLSCSPISGHRSVSWYQQTPGQGLQFLFEYFSETQRNKGNFPGRFSGRQFSNSRSEMNVSTLELGDSALYLCASKPVPGQEHNEQFFGPGTRLTVL.

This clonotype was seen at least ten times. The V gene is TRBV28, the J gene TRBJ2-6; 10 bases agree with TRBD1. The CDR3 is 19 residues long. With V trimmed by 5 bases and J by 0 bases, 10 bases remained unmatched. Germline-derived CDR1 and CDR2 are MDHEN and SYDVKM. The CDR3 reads CASSPGTGVIPSGANVLTF. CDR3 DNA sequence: TGTGCCAGCAGTCCCGGGACAGGGGTGATCCCCTCTGGGGCCAACGTCCTGACTTTC. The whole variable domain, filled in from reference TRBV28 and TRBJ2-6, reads DVKVTQSSRYLVKRTGEKVFLECVQDMDHENMFWYRQDPGLGLRLIYFSYDVKMKEKGDIPEGYSVSREKKERFSLILESASTNQTSMYLCASSPGTGVIPSGANVLTFGAGSRLTVL.

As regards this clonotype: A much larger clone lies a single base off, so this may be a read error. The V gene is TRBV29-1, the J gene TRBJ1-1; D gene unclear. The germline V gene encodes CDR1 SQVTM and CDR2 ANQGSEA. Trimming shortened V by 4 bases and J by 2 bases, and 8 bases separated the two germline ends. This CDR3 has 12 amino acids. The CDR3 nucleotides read TGCAGCGTTGCCTGTGGAAACACTGAAGCTTTCTTT. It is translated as CSVACGNTEAFF.

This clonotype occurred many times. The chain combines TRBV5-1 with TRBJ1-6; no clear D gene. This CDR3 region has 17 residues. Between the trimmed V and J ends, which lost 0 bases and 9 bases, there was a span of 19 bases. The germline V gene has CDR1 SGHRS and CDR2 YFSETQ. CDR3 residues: CASSLGDREVWGSPLHF. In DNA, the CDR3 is TGCGCCAGCAGCTTGGGCGACCGGGAGGTTTGGGGTTCACCCCTCCACTTT.

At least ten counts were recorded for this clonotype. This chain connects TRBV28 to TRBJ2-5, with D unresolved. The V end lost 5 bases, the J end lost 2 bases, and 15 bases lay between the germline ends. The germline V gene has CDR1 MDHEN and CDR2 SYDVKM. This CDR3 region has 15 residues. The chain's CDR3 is CASSPSWAVQETQYF. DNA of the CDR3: TGTGCCAGCAGTCCCTCCTGGGCCGTGCAAGAGACCCAGTACTTC.